This T cell receptor beta chain is drawn from a study of T cells after yellow fever vaccination. Study findings and constraints: The secondary response showed a weaker magnitude and a faster peak, day 5 versus 15. Post-booster repertoires contained most primary-vaccination clones again (about 96% CD4, about 90% CD8).

With 4 bases removed from V and 5 bases from J, the gap between germline ends came to 12 bases. The CDR3 contains 14 residues. Germline CDR1 SGHRS, CDR2 YFSETQ. About this clonotype: Its specificity is unknown.

A 5'RACE template-switching step, the method used to make TCR cDNA, added a universal primer site and UMIs. Using its own MiXCR run on the 5' RACE reads, TCRdb lists one record per CDR3 protein. Of approximately 550,000 distinct CDR3 sequences listed, around 21% are singletons. The chain links TRBV5-1 to TRBJ2-2, with D possibly being TRBD1 (6 bases). The sample in question was PBMCs, obtained 15 days after the yellow fever booster vaccination. The TCR originated in a man aged 25-45 years who received the YFV17D yellow fever vaccine. CDR3 nucleotides: TGCGCCAGCAGCCCGGGACAACAAACCGGGGAGCTGTTTTTT. Translation: CASSPGQQTGELFF.